This record concerns one TCR beta chain sequence. Its antigen is as yet unknown. These data are taken from a study of cytomegalovirus exposure and HLA in healthy donors. General study findings and limits: The presence/absence work took it that sequencing depth was about the same across donors. Indistinguishability led to the exclusion of some V segments, TRBV6-2 and TRBV6-3 included.

Although they were nominally healthy when sampled, donors likely had unrecorded immune exposures. 13 Jbeta primers and 60 Vbeta primers were used for the PCR. Libraries were prepared by immunoSEQ multiplex PCR; TCRdb keeps only in-frame clonotypes and omits some of them. This sample carries approximately 120,000 clones, just under 70% of them seen once, and the ten largest clones take about 5.5%. CDR1 is SQVTM and CDR2 is ANQGSEA in the germline V gene. This CDR3 comprises 15 residues. The V gene end was trimmed by 5 bases and the J gene end by 2 bases; junction bases not matched to a gene: 6. The source of this sequence is a woman in her 70s in good health and CMV-seropositive. The sample was PBMCs. V usage is TRBV29-1 and J usage is TRBJ2-5; TRBD2 agrees at 12 bases. As DNA, the CDR3 is TGCAGCGTTTTCGGACTAGCGGGGTCTCAAGAGACCCAGTACTTC. Its translation is CSVFGLAGSQETQYF.